The present entry profiles one T cell receptor beta chain with its context. What it binds is not known. This sample stems from a study of cytomegalovirus exposure and HLA in healthy donors. Trimming cost V 4 bases and J 6 bases, with 9 bases left between them. There are 11 residues in the CDR3. CDR1 and CDR2 (germline): SQVTM, ANQGSEA. Study-wide findings and caveats: Cytomegalovirus-associated status was assigned to some 180 TCR beta chains.

The PCR made use of 60 Vbeta and 13 Jbeta primers. The repertoire was sequenced with immunoSEQ multiplex PCR; TCRdb's copy has only in-frame clones and lacks some. Of approximately 100,000 clones in the sample, roughly three quarters were seen once. This TCR derives from a woman aged 18-30 years in good health and CMV-seropositive. V usage is TRBV29-1 and J usage is TRBJ2-5; D gene uncertain. Input material: PBMCs. Here the CDR3 DNA reads TGCAGCGTTGTAGTCTCAAAGACCCAGTACTTC. Its protein product is CSVVVSKTQYF.